Listed below are T cell receptor beta chains from one sample, sequenced in a study of blood T cell repertoires in COVID-19. Generated by immunoSEQ multiplex PCR, the TCRdb table keeps only in-frame clones and is missing some. Of about 40,000 clones detected, about four fifths appear once; the ten largest clones hold 2% to 3%. What was sequenced was peripheral blood. The receptors originated from a woman aged 55-69 years with acute or convalescent COVID-19. Both conserved end residues are part of each CDR3. A D gene is named only where the DNA matches it firmly. Rows give clone size only sometimes, using once, few, many, or a class for an expanded clone.

CDR3nt	CDR3aa	abundance	d_gene	v_gene	j_gene
TGTGCCAGCAGCTTAACCGGAGCTAACTATGGCTACACCTTC	CASSLTGANYGYTF	.	.	TRBV7-9	TRBJ1-2
TGTGCCAGCAGCTTGGGGGCGCGGGGGCACTATGGCTACACCTTC	CASSLGARGHYGYTF	once	.	TRBV5-6	TRBJ1-2
TGTGCCAGCTCACCACGCTCGGGGGGGAAAGATACGCAGTATTTT	CASSPRSGGKDTQYF	.	TRBD2	TRBV18	TRBJ2-3
TGTGCCAGCGTATTCACTGAAGCTTTCTTT	CASVFTEAFF	.	.	TRBV2	TRBJ1-1
TGTGCCAGCAGTTACCGGGCTAGCGGGGTAGGGGATACGCAGTATTTT	CASSYRASGVGDTQYF	.	TRBD2	TRBV6-5	TRBJ2-3
TGTGCCAGCAGGGATCCGGGGTATGGCTACACCTTC	CASRDPGYGYTF	.	.	TRBV27	TRBJ1-2
TGTGCCAGCAGCCAAGTCACCCCCCTTGGACAGGGCGGCTATGGCTACACCTTC	CASSQVTPLGQGGYGYTF	.	TRBD1	TRBV3-1/TRBV3-2	TRBJ1-2
TGTGCCAGCAGCTGGCGAGCGGGCACAGATACGCAGTATTTT	CASSWRAGTDTQYF	.	.	TRBV7-2	TRBJ2-3
TGTGCCAGTAGTATACTCACTAGCGGAGGGTACGAGCAGTACTTC	CASSILTSGGYEQYF	few	TRBD2	TRBV19	TRBJ2-7
TGTGCCAGTAGTACGGACTTAGCGGGGGGCACCTACGAGCAGTACTTC	CASSTDLAGGTYEQYF	.	TRBD2	TRBV19	TRBJ2-7
TGTGCCAGTAGTATTGGGGGACTAGAGACAGATACGCAGTATTTT	CASSIGGLETDTQYF	few	TRBD2	TRBV19	TRBJ2-3
TGTGCCAGCAGACCCTTAGTAGCGATTAGGACTGAAGCTTTCTTT	CASRPLVAIRTEAFF	few	.	TRBV28	TRBJ1-1
TGTGCCAGCTCACAGCAACGGACAGACACTGAAGCTTTCTTT	CASSQQRTDTEAFF	.	.	TRBV18	TRBJ1-1
TGCAGTGCTAGTGAGTCGAGCTACGAGCAGTACTTC	CSASESSYEQYF	.	.	TRBV20-1	TRBJ2-7
TGCGCCAGCAGCCTAGCGGAGAACAAGGTCTACAATGAGCAGTTCTTC	CASSLAENKVYNEQFF	few	TRBD2	TRBV5-1	TRBJ2-1
TGTGCCAGCAGCTTTCCACAACCAGCGGATGAGCAGTTCTTC	CASSFPQPADEQFF	.	.	TRBV11-2	TRBJ2-1
TGTGCCAGCAGCTTAGCAACAGGCCGGGAAGCTTTCTTT	CASSLATGREAFF	.	.	TRBV7-3	TRBJ1-1
TGTGCCAGCAGCCAAGATATTACAGGATCTGGAAACACCATATATTTT	CASSQDITGSGNTIYF	.	.	TRBV4-2	TRBJ1-3
TGTGCCAGCAGTGAAGCTTCCCCGGGACAGGGCTTTCCTGGGGCCAACGTCCTGACTTTC	CASSEASPGQGFPGANVLTF	once	TRBD1	TRBV6-1	TRBJ2-6
TGTGCCAGTAGTACCGACAGGGGAGGTCAGCCCCAGCATTTT	CASSTDRGGQPQHF	.	TRBD1	TRBV19	TRBJ1-5
TGTGCCAGCAGCTTGGGGCGTGGCTCCTACAATGAGCAGTTCTTC	CASSLGRGSYNEQFF	.	.	TRBV11-3	TRBJ2-1
TGTGCCAGCAGTCGAACCAGAACAGGGTCAGATACGCAGTATTTT	CASSRTRTGSDTQYF	once	.	TRBV16	TRBJ2-3
TGTGCCAGCAGTTACCGGAGTCAGCCCCAGCATTTT	CASSYRSQPQHF	.	.	TRBV6-6	TRBJ1-5
TGTGCCAGCAGCCTTGGTACAGGGTCGGATACGCAGTATTTT	CASSLGTGSDTQYF	.	.	TRBV3-1/TRBV3-2	TRBJ2-3
TGTGCCAGCAGCTGGGACTCCAATTCACCCCTCCACTTT	CASSWDSNSPLHF	.	.	TRBV5-6	TRBJ1-6
TGTGCCAGCAGCCTGGACAGTCGAAGAGAAGCTTTCTTT	CASSLDSRREAFF	once	.	TRBV13	TRBJ1-1
TGTGCCACCCAACTTTCTCTAGTGCGGGCCCTAGCGGGAGGTTATTACGAGCAGTACTTC	CATQLSLVRALAGGYYEQYF	.	TRBD2	TRBV19	TRBJ2-7
TGTGCCAGCAGCCCGGTCCTCAGCACAGATACGCAGTATTTT	CASSPVLSTDTQYF	.	.	TRBV4-2	TRBJ2-3
TGTGCCAGCTCACCACAATCAGGGGAGAAGGGCTACACCTTC	CASSPQSGEKGYTF	.	.	TRBV18	TRBJ1-2
TGTGCCAGCAGCCGCCAACGGACAGGGAAGAGGGCCTACGAGCAGTACTTC	CASSRQRTGKRAYEQYF	.	TRBD1	TRBV14	TRBJ2-7
TGTGCCAGCAGCTTGGGACAGACCAAGGGGGATACGCAGTATTTT	CASSLGQTKGDTQYF	.	.	TRBV5-6	TRBJ2-3
TGTGCCAGCAGGGGAGAAAGGGGCAATCAGCCCCAGCATTTT	CASRGERGNQPQHF	.	.	TRBV6-5	TRBJ1-5
TGTGCCTGGAGTTCGGGATACGAGCAGTACTTC	CAWSSGYEQYF	.	.	TRBV30	TRBJ2-7
TGTGCCAGCAGCCCCCTCCGCTTCTACAGGGGGGGAAACTATGGCTACACCTTC	CASSPLRFYRGGNYGYTF	.	TRBD1	TRBV7-9	TRBJ1-2
TGTGCCAGCAGCCCCGGACAGGGGCAGAGGGGCTACACCTTC	CASSPGQGQRGYTF	.	TRBD1	TRBV3-1/TRBV3-2	TRBJ1-2
TGCAGTGCTGACGAGGATCAGCCCCAGCATTTT	CSADEDQPQHF	.	.	TRBV20-1	TRBJ1-5
TGTGCCAGCAGCCGCGTAGGGACAGGGAAGGAGGAACTGTTTTTT	CASSRVGTGKEELFF	.	TRBD1	TRBV3-1/TRBV3-2	TRBJ1-4
TGCGCCAGCAGCATCCCGGGACAGGGCGACTACGAGCAGTACTTC	CASSIPGQGDYEQYF	.	TRBD1	TRBV4-1	TRBJ2-7
TGTGCCAGCAGTTCCTACAGGACAACTAATGAAAAACTGTTTTTT	CASSSYRTTNEKLFF	once	.	TRBV6-5	TRBJ1-4
TGCGCCAGCAGCTTGGGGGCAGCTAATGAAAAACTGTTTTTT	CASSLGAANEKLFF	.	.	TRBV5-1	TRBJ1-4
TGTGCCAGCAGACCCGCCGGGCCATCGGGGTATGGCTACACCTTC	CASRPAGPSGYGYTF	.	.	TRBV2	TRBJ1-2